The source of this T cell receptor beta chain is a study of shared clonotypes between healthy human individuals. In the naive CD8 group, cells lacked CD45RO and were positively selected for CCR7, so terminally differentiated effector memory CD45RA+ cells were left out. Some clones are missing from TCRdb's copy, which holds only in-frame ones; the method was immunoSEQ multiplex PCR. The data hold 1.5 million to 2.5 million clones, with over 85% observed a single time. The clonotype originates from a man aged 18 to 30 in good health. What was sequenced was naive CD8+ T cells sorted from blood.

CDR3 loop: CASSSTASTEAFF. The CDR3, as DNA: TGTGCCAGCAGTTCGACAGCGAGCACTGAAGCTTTCTTT. This rearrangement joins TRBV28 to TRBJ1-1, with D perhaps matching TRBD1 (5 bases). Germline V gene lookup returns CDR1 MDHEN and CDR2 SYDVKM. Trimming removed 4 bases at V and 4 bases at J, with 10 bases between. There are 13 residues in the CDR3.